The 8 T cell receptor beta chains presented below share a single source sample, sequenced in a study of cytomegalovirus exposure and HLA in healthy donors. PCR was performed using 60 Vbeta and 13 Jbeta primers. Assay: immunoSEQ multiplex PCR; the TCRdb copy retains only in-frame clones and omits some. This sample has roughly 120,000 clones; 15% occur once, and the top ten carry 1.9%. Material: PBMCs. Receptor source: a woman under 30 in good health and CMV-seronegative.

This sequence joins TRBV5-1 and TRBJ2-6; weak D call: TRBD1 (6 bases). Trimming removed 0 bases from V and 11 bases from J, with 9 bases in between. Germline V gene data show CDR1 as SGHRS and CDR2 as YFSETQ. The CDR3 is made up of 13 amino acids. The CDR3 spells CASSLDRAYVLTF. The CDR3, as DNA: TGCGCCAGCAGCTTGGACAGGGCGTACGTCCTGACTTTC.

The chain combines TRBV15 with TRBJ2-5; D is perhaps TRBD2 (5 bases). V was clipped by 5 bases and J by 3 bases, with 13 bases between them. Germline V lookup: CDR1 LNHNV, CDR2 YYDKDF (reference sequence). CDR3 length: 14 residues. The CDR3 spells CATSARALEETQYF. The CDR3 bases are TGTGCCACCAGCGCGAGGGCGTTGGAAGAGACCCAGTACTTC. The full variable domain, its missing parts supplied by reference TRBV15 and TRBJ2-5, is DAMVIQNPRYQVTQFGKPVTLSCSQTLNHNVMYWYQQKSSQAPKLLFHYYDKDFNNEADTPDNFQSRRPNTSFCFLDIRSPGLGDTAMYLCATSARALEETQYFGPGTRLLVL.

A few counts support this clone. This chain links TRBV25-1 with TRBJ2-7, with D possibly matching TRBD1 (6 bases). Deletions cut 4 bases from V and 1 base from J, with 14 bases between. This CDR3 contains 15 residues. From germline, CDR1 is MGHDK and CDR2 SYGVNS. CDR3 region: CASSGDRTPSYEQYF. The CDR3 DNA reads as TGTGCCAGCAGTGGAGACAGGACCCCTTCCTACGAGCAGTACTTC.

V and J are TRBV4-3 and TRBJ1-1; the match to TRBD1 covers 10 bases. The CDR3 spans 14 residues. Germline CDR1 reads LGHNA; CDR2 reads YSLEER. The J segment lost 2 bases and the V segment lost 6 bases, leaving 3 bases of the junction unmatched. The CDR3 spells CASSWDRGNTEAFF. The CDR3 DNA follows: TGCGCCAGCAGTTGGGACAGGGGAAACACTGAAGCTTTCTTT.

For the CDR3, the DNA is TGTGCCAGCACGGGGGGGGCCGCGAACACCGGGGAGCTGTTTTTT. Protein sequence: CASTGGAANTGELFF. The chain carries TRBV6-5 and TRBJ2-2; TRBD2 agrees at 8 bases. V trimming: 7 bases; J trimming: 0 bases; junction bases outside the gene matches: 4. Germline V gene sequence: CDR1 MNHEY, CDR2 SVGAGI. The CDR3 sequence is 15 residues long.

This clone has more than one count but fewer than ten. V gene TRBV5-4 combines with J gene TRBJ2-1; 7 nucleotides line up with TRBD1. CDR1 and CDR2 from the germline V gene are SGHNT and YYREEE (reference sequence). V trimming: 2 bases; J trimming: 4 bases; junction bases outside the gene matches: 9. CDR3 length equals 16 residues. CDR3 coding DNA: TGTGCCAGCAGCTTCCCCCGACAGGGAAAATACAATGAGCAGTTCTTC. Protein: CASSFPRQGKYNEQFF. The whole variable domain, filled in from reference TRBV5-4 and TRBJ2-1, reads ETGVTQSPTHLIKTRGQQVTLRCSSQSGHNTVSWYQQALGQGPQFIFQYYREEENGRGNFPPRFSGLQFPNYSSELNVNALELDDSALYLCASSFPRQGKYNEQFFGPGTRLTVL.

V and J are TRBV19 and TRBJ2-3, with 9 nucleotides matching TRBD1. J lost 5 bases, V lost 3 bases, and 3 bases had no gene match. Germline assignment: CDR1 LNHDA and CDR2 SQIVND (reference sequence). The CDR3 consists of 14 residues. In DNA form, the CDR3 reads TGTGCCAGTAGTATCGGGACAGGGAGAGATACGCAGTATTTT. Translated, it gives CASSIGTGRDTQYF.

The J gene is TRBJ2-1, the V gene TRBV7-9, with 11 bases that match TRBD2. The CDR3 is made up of 16 amino acids. CDR1 and CDR2 (germline): SEHNR, FQNEAQ (reference sequence). The V and J ends lost 2 bases and 4 bases, in that order; junction bases with no gene match: 4. CDR3 region: CASSLTPSGRYNEQFF. The DNA of the CDR3 is TGTGCCAGCAGCTTAACGCCTAGCGGGAGGTACAATGAGCAGTTCTTC.